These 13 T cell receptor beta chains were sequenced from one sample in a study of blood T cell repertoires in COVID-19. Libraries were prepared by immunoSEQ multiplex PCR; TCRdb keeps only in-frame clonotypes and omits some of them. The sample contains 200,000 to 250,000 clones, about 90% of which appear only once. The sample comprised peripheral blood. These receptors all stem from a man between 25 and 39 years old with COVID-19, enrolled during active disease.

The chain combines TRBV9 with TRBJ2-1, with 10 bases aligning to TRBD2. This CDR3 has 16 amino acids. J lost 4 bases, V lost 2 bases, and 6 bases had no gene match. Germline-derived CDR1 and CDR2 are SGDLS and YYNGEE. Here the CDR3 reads CASSVGAGGTYNEQFF. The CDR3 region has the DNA TGTGCCAGCAGCGTTGGAGCGGGGGGGACTTACAATGAGCAGTTCTTC.

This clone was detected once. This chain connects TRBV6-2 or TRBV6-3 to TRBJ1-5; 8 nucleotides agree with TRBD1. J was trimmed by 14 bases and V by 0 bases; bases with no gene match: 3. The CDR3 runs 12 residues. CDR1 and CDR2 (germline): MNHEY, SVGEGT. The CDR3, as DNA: TGTGCCAGCAGTTACTCTCGGACAGGGAAGCATTTT. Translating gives CASSYSRTGKHF.

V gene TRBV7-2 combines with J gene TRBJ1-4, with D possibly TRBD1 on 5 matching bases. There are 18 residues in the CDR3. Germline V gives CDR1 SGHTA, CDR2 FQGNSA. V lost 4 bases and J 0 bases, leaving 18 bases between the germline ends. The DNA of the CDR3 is TGTGCCAGCAGCTATCGGGACGGGAGATCGGCAACTAATGAAAAACTGTTTTTT. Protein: CASSYRDGRSATNEKLFF.

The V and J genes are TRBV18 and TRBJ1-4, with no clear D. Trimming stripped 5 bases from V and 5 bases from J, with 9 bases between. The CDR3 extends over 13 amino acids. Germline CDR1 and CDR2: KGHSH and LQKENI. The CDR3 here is CASSERSNEKLFF. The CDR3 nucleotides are TGTGCCAGCTCAGAGAGATCCAATGAAAAACTGTTTTTT.

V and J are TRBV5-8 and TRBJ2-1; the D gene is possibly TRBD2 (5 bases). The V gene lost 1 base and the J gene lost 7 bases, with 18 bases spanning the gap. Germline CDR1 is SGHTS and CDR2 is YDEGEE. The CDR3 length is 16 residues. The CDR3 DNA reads TGTGCCAGCAGCTTGCCCAGAGGAAATAGGAGGAATGAGCAGTTCTTC. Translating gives CASSLPRGNRRNEQFF.

In nucleotides, the CDR3 is TGCGCCAGCAGACCTGACAGGAGAAATTCACCCCTCCACTTT. This codes for CASRPDRRNSPLHF. This chain joins TRBV5-1 and TRBJ1-6, with a weak D call TRBD1 (6 bases). V lost 5 bases and J lost 7, with 13 bases in between. This CDR3 has 14 amino acids. Germline loops: CDR1 SGHRS, CDR2 YFSETQ. Full variable domain (outside the CDR3, taken from reference TRBV5-1 and TRBJ1-6): KAGVTQTPRYLIKTRGQQVTLSCSPISGHRSVSWYQQTPGQGLQFLFEYFSETQRNKGNFPGRFSGRQFSNSRSEMNVSTLELGDSALYLCASRPDRRNSPLHFGNGTRLTVT.

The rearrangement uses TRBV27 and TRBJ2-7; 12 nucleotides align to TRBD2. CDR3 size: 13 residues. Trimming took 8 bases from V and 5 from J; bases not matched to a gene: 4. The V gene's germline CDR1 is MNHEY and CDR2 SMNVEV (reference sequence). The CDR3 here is CASSTSGRNEQYF. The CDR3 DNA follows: TGTGCCAGCTCGACTAGCGGGAGAAACGAGCAGTACTTC.

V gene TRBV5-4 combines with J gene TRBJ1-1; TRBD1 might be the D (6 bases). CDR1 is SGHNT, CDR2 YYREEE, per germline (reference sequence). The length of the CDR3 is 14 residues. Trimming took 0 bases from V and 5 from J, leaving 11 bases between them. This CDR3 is CASSLVVQGTEAFF. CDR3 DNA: TGTGCCAGCAGCTTGGTTGTCCAGGGGACTGAAGCTTTCTTT.

The CDR3 DNA is TGTGCCAGCAGCGAGTCCGGGACAATTAATGAGCAGTTCTTC. Amino acids: CASSESGTINEQFF. The chain uses TRBV28 and TRBJ2-1, with a weak D call TRBD1 (6 bases). The CDR3 totals 14 residues. The V and J ends lost 6 bases and 7 bases respectively, with 16 bases between them. The germline V gene has CDR1 MDHEN and CDR2 SYDVKM.

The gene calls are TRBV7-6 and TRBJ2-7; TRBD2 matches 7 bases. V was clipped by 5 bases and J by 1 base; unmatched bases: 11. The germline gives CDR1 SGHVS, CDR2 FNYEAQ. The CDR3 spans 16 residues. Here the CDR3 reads CASSQKRGENSYEQYF. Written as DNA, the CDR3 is TGTGCCAGCAGCCAAAAGCGGGGAGAGAATTCCTACGAGCAGTACTTC.

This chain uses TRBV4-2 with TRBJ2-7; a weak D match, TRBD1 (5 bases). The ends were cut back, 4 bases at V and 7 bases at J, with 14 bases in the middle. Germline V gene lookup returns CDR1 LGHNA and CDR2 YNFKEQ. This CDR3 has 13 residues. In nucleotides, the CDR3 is TGTGCCAGCAGCCCCTACGATTCAGGGGAGCAGTACTTC. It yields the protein CASSPYDSGEQYF.

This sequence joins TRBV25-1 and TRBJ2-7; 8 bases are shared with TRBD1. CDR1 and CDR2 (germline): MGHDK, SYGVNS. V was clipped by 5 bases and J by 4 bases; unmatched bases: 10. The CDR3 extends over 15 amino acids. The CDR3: CASSLGQGGGYEQYF. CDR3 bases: TGTGCCAGCAGTTTAGGACAGGGCGGCGGGTACGAGCAGTACTTC.

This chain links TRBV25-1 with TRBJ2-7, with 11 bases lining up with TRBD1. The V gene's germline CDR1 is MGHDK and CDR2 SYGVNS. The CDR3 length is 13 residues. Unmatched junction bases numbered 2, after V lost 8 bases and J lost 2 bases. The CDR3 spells CASLGQGAYEQYF. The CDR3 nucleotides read TGTGCCAGCTTGGGACAGGGGGCCTACGAGCAGTACTTC.